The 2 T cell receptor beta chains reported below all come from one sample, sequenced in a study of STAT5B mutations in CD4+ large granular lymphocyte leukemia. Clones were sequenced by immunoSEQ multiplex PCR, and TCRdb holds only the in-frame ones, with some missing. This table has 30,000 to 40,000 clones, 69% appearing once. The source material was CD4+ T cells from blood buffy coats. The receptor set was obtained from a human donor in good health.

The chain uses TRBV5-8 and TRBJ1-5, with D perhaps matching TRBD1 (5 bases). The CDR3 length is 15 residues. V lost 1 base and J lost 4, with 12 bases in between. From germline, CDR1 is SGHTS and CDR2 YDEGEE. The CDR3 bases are TGTGCCAGCAGCTTGAGAGGACACCAAAATCAGCCCCAGCATTTT. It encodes CASSLRGHQNQPQHF.

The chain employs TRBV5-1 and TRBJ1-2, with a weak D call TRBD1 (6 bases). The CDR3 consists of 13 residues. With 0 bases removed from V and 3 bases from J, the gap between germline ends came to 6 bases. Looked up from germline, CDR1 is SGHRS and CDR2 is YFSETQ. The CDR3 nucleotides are TGCGCCAGCAGCTTGGGACAGGACTATGGCTACACCTTC. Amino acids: CASSLGQDYGYTF.